The clone carrying this T cell receptor (beta chain) is medium-sized. Its antigen is unidentified. No treatment had been given to any patient before thyroid surgery. The sample originates from a study of metastatic and nonmetastatic thyroid tumors. For the study at large: The study looked at repertoires side by side in blood and in tumor or nodule tissue from malignant and benign thyroid patients.

Per the original data handling: The authors used CDR3 differences across clinicopathological groups to build a distant-metastasis classifier for papillary thyroid cancer. Via MiXCR, TCRdb re-called the PCR reads. Here the V and J calls rest on TCRdb's processing, not on the authors' analysis. The sample lists roughly 14,000 clones, over 25% occurring once. V dropped 6 bases and J dropped 3 bases, with 18 bases sitting between them. CDR3 size: 16 residues. CDR1 and CDR2 from the germline V gene are MDHEN and SYDVKM. Study-wide results and limits: Significantly higher TCR beta diversity was reportedly seen in malignant thyroid tumors than benign nodules, in blood and tumor.

This receptor was obtained from a female donor with papillary thyroid cancer or a benign thyroid nodule (not recorded which). Some clones in this sample may be carry-over from other donors' samples. The chain links TRBV28 to TRBJ2-1; D is uncertain. The source material was tumor tissue. CDR3 DNA: TGTGCCAGCAGCTCTTTGGGCGGAAGTTTCTACAATGAGCAGTTCTTC. Translation: CASSSLGGSFYNEQFF. Full variable domain (rest looked up from reference TRBV28 and TRBJ2-1): DVKVTQSSRYLVKRTGEKVFLECVQDMDHENMFWYRQDPGLGLRLIYFSYDVKMKEKGDIPEGYSVSREKKERFSLILESASTNQTSMYLCASSSLGGSFYNEQFFGPGTRLTVL.